These T cell receptor beta chains were read from a single sample in a study of CD8+CD57+ T cells in acquired aplastic anemia. TCRdb ran MiXCR on the reads and lists one entry per CDR3 protein. The table has about 180,000 distinct CDR3 sequences, approximately 45% seen once. Sequenced input: sorted CD4+, CD8+, or CD8+CD57+ T cells (not recorded which) from PBMCs. The receptors were gathered from a human donor in good health. Both conserved end residues are trimmed from each CDR3.

V gene	J gene	CDR3 protein
TRBV29-1	TRBJ2-5	SVEDYIAGVGETQY
TRBV10-3	TRBJ1-2	AISESNNYGYT
TRBV20-1	TRBJ1-2	SAMLGTYGYT
TRBV9	TRBJ1-2	ASSVAHPAGNGGHT
TRBV20-1	TRBJ2-3	SARPSGRPDTQY
TRBV7-3	TRBJ2-5	ASSAGSGTQY
TRBV6-1	TRBJ1-6	ASSHRDRVGYSPLH
TRBV5-6	TRBJ2-7	ASSLGISGRFDYEQY
TRBV5-1	TRBJ2-5	ASSPRLAGQETQY
TRBV7-8	TRBJ1-4	ASSWKGFDEKLF
TRBV12-3/TRBV12-4	TRBJ1-3	ASSSGLGNTIY
TRBV2	TRBJ1-3	ASNGLPPGNTIY
TRBV12-3/TRBV12-4	TRBJ1-6	ASSLAVGQAGGSPLH
TRBV14	TRBJ2-1	ASSPNGRNNEQF
TRBV10-3	TRBJ1-3	AMTGENGNTIY
TRBV20-1	TRBJ2-1	SAPGTSGRSSYNEQF
TRBV19	TRBJ2-2	ASSIVSGVYTGELF
TRBV5-5	TRBJ1-2	ASSYDRGYGYT
TRBV4-3	TRBJ1-5	ASSQDGTANQPQH
TRBV10-3	TRBJ2-1	ASRTGGNEQF
TRBV10-3	TRBJ2-5	AICESTGQETQY
TRBV12-3/TRBV12-4	TRBJ2-7	ASSIGALSNYEQY
TRBV6-5	TRBJ1-2	ASSHPGTGGSGYT
TRBV24-1	TRBJ2-3	ATSDGADTQY
TRBV12-3/TRBV12-4	TRBJ1-5	ASSLARGNQPQH
TRBV29-1	TRBJ2-7	SVGRGGGGAYEQY
TRBV25-1	TRBJ2-7	ASRPSGGSYEQY
TRBV25-1	TRBJ2-7	ASSFERGENEQY
TRBV2	TRBJ2-3	ASRSGGSDTQY
TRBV19	TRBJ1-5	ASRTGAVQPQH
TRBV4-1	TRBJ2-7	ASSQDILAGSYEQY
TRBV5-1	TRBJ1-3	ASSQFPGQSPGNTIY
TRBV25-1	TRBJ2-1	ASSEIIGLAGEDDEQF
TRBV6-1	TRBJ2-1	ASSAGGRDHEQF
TRBV5-1	TRBJ2-1	ASSLLADAYNEQF
TRBV24-1	TRBJ2-3	ATSDLTSGTSADTQY
TRBV25-1	TRBJ2-2	ARHGTANTGELF
TRBV24-1	TRBJ2-7	ATSVIRNSDSCEQY